The present entry profiles one T cell receptor (beta chain) with its context. Its target is unknown. A J-beta primer mix and a sample-barcoded 5' primer were used in a second PCR of roughly 6 to 11 cycles. A template-switch adaptor that had 12 random nucleotides put a tag on each cDNA molecule. Each sample provided no less than 2.5 million CDR3-containing paired-end reads. TCRdb re-derived calls from the 5' RACE reads in MiXCR, one entry per CDR3 protein. The repertoire holds about 1,600,000 distinct CDR3 sequences, with 35% to 45% as singletons. The data stem from a study of blood T cells in healthy people across ages. Overall study findings and caveats: With unsorted PBMCs, a conclusive comparison of naive versus antigen-experienced cells was not possible.

Per-sample PBMC isolation yielded at least 7 million cells. CDR1 MDHEN and CDR2 SYDVKM come from the germline V gene. The CDR3 covers 15 residues. J gave up 6 bases and V 8 bases, and 11 bases lay outside the gene matches. The specimen sequenced was blood. This receptor was taken from a woman aged 18 to 35 in good health. The rearrangement uses TRBV28 and TRBJ2-1; 9 positions agree with TRBD1. The CDR3 DNA reads TGTGCCAGCGCCGACGGGGACAGGGTCGGCAATGAGCAGTTCTTC. It encodes CASADGDRVGNEQFF. Drawing the rest from reference TRBV28 and TRBJ2-1, the complete variable domain is DVKVTQSSRYLVKRTGEKVFLECVQDMDHENMFWYRQDPGLGLRLIYFSYDVKMKEKGDIPEGYSVSREKKERFSLILESASTNQTSMYLCASADGDRVGNEQFFGPGTRLTVL.